These 15 T cell receptor beta chains share one sample of origin, sequenced in a study of T cells expressing NK-cell markers. Following a re-call of the 5' RACE reads, TCRdb has one entry per CDR3 protein and lacks DNA. The table for this sample gives 250,000 or so distinct CDR3 sequences. Input material: blood T cells: a sorted CD56 or NKG2C T cell subset, CD4+ or CD8+ T cells, or bulk PBMC T cells (not recorded which). These receptors originate from a woman between 18 and 70 years old in good health.

The V gene is TRBV27, the J gene TRBJ1-2; TCRdb returns TRBD1, unconfirmable since there is no DNA. Germline lookup yields CDR1 MNHEY and CDR2 SMNVEV (reference sequence). CDR3 length: 13 residues. The CDR3 loop is CASRDRAGYGYTF.

V and J are TRBV28 and TRBJ2-2. CDR1 is MDHEN and CDR2 is SYDVKM in the germline V gene. The length of the CDR3 is 13 residues. This CDR3 is CASSLWVPGELFF.

The chain employs TRBV20-1 and TRBJ2-7; as DNA is missing, the TRBD2 call by TCRdb cannot be tested. The germline CDR1 and CDR2 sequences are DFQATT and SNEGSKA (reference sequence). The CDR3 spans 11 residues. CDR3 loop: CSASNGTSEYF.

V is TRBV4-3 and J is TRBJ2-1; the TRBD1 assignment by TCRdb is unverifiable without DNA. The CDR3 consists of 15 residues. The germline CDR1 and CDR2 sequences are LGHNA and YSLEER. CDR3 protein: CASSQHRVPYNEQFF.

The chain combines TRBV6-2 or TRBV6-3 with TRBJ1-2. Germline V lookup: CDR1 MNHEY, CDR2 SVGEGT. This CDR3 is built from 15 residues. The CDR3 sequence: CASSYRWRDNYGYTF.

The chain couples TRBV6-2 or TRBV6-3 to TRBJ2-1. Germline V lookup: CDR1 MNHEY, CDR2 SVGEGT. This CDR3 has 12 residues. The CDR3 spells CASSYSEGEQFF.

J is TRBJ2-3 and V is TRBV2. This CDR3 is 13 amino acids long. CDR1 SNHLY and CDR2 FYNNEI come from the germline V gene. CDR3 region: CASSVVFTDTQYF.

The chain uses TRBV7-9 and TRBJ2-3; TCRdb's D gene call, TRBD1, goes unchecked for lack of DNA. CDR1 is SEHNR, CDR2 FQNEAQ, per germline (reference sequence). This CDR3 is 13 amino acids long. The CDR3 is CASSLVGGDTQYF.

This chain connects TRBV7-9 to TRBJ2-1; TCRdb picks TRBD1, but there is no DNA to check that call. CDR1 is SEHNR and CDR2 is FQNEAQ in the germline V gene (reference sequence). The length of the CDR3 is 15 residues. The CDR3 spells CASSPAGTRMNEQFF.

This sequence joins TRBV12-3 or TRBV12-4 and TRBJ1-4. CDR3 size: 12 residues. Here the CDR3 reads CASSFAGEKLFF.

The chain combines TRBV6-2 or TRBV6-3 with TRBJ2-6. This CDR3 has 16 residues. Germline CDR1 and CDR2: MNHEY and SVGEGT. The CDR3 loop is CASSYSIGSGANVLTF.

CDR3 loop: CATSRGKGQTAKNIQYF. This chain links TRBV15 with TRBJ2-4; the D call of TRBD1 rests on TCRdb alone, since no DNA is present to check it. Germline CDR1 and CDR2: LNHNV and YYDKDF (reference sequence). The CDR3 is 17 amino acids.

V gene TRBV14 combines with J gene TRBJ2-4; TCRdb reports TRBD1, a call that lacks DNA to check it against. Looked up from germline, CDR1 is SGHDN and CDR2 is FVKESK. The CDR3 is made up of 13 amino acids. CDR3 residues: CASSQESRAVQYF.

The chain has TRBV7-2 and TRBJ1-2; TCRdb's D call of TRBD1 is untestable without DNA. From germline, CDR1 is SGHTA and CDR2 FQGNSA. The CDR3 is made up of 15 amino acids. The CDR3 protein is CASSLAGTGTDGYTF.

The chain links TRBV18 to TRBJ1-6. CDR1 KGHSH and CDR2 LQKENI come from the germline V gene. The length of the CDR3 is 14 residues. Here the CDR3 reads CASSPWGSNSPLHF.